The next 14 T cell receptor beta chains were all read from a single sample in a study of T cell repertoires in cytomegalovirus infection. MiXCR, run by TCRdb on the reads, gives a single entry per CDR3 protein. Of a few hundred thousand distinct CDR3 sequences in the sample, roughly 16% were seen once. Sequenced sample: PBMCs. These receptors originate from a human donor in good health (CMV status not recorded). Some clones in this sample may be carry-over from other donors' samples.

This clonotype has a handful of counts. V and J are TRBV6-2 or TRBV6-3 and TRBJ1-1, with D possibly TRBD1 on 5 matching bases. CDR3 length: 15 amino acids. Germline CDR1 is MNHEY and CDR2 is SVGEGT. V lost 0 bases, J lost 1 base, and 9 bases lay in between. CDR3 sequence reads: CASSYSEGTNTEAFF. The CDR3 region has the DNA TGTGCCAGCAGTTACTCGGAGGGGACGAACACTGAAGCTTTCTTT.

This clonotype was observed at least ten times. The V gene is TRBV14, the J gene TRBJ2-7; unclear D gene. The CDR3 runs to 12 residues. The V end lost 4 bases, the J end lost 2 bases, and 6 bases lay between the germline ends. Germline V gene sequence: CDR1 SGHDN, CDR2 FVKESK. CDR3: CASSLDAYEQYF. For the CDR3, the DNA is TGTGCCAGCAGCCTGGATGCCTACGAGCAGTACTTC.

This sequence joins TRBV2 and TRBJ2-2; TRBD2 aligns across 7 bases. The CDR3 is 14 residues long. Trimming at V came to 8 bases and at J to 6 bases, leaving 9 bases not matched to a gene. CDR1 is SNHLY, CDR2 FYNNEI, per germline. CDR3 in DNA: TGTGCCAGCGGGGGGGAGCCGAGGGCCGGGGAGCTGTTTTTT. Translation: CASGGEPRAGELFF.

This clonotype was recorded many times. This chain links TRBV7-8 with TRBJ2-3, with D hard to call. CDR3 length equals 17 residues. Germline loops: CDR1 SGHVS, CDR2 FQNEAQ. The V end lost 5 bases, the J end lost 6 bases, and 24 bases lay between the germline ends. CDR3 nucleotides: TGTGCCAGCAGCCCTTACGGGCCCGTCGAAATGGCGGATACGCAGTATTTT. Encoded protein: CASSPYGPVEMADTQYF.

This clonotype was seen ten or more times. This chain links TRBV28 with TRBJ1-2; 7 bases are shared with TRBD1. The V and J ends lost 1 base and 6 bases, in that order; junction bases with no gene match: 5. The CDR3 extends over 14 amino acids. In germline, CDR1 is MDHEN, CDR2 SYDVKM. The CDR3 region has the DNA TGTGCCAGCAGTTTATACAGGGGAGAGGATGGCTACACCTTC. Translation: CASSLYRGEDGYTF.

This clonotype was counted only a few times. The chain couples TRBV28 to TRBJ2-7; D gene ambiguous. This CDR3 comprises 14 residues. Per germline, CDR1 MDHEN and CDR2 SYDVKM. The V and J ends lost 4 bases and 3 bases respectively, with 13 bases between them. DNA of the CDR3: TGTGCCAGCAGTTCCTCACGGGTCATCTACGAGCAGTACTTC. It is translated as CASSSSRVIYEQYF.

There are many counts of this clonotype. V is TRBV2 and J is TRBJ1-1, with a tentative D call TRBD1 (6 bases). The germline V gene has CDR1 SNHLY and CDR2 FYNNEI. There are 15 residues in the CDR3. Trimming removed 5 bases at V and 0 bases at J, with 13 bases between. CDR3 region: CASSPGAILNTEAFF. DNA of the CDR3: TGTGCCAGCAGTCCAGGGGCGATACTGAACACTGAAGCTTTCTTT. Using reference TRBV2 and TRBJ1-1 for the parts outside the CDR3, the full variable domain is EPEVTQTPSHQVTQMGQEVILRCVPISNHLYFYWYRQILGQKVEFLVSFYNNEISEKSEIFDDQFSVERPDGSNFTLKIRSTKLEDSAMYFCASSPGAILNTEAFFGQGTRLTVV.

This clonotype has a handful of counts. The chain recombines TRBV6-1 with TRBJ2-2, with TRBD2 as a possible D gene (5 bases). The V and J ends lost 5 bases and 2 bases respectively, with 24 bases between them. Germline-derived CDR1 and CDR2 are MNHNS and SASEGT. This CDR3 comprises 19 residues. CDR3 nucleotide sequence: TGTGCCAGCAGTTATGAGAGGAGCGGAGCCGAACTAAACACCGGGGAGCTGTTTTTT. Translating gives CASSYERSGAELNTGELFF.

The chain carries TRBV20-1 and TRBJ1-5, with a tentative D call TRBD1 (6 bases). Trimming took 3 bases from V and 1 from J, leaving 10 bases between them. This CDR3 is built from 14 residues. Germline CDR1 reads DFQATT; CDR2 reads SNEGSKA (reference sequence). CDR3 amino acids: CSARAGVSNQPQHF. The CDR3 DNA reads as TGCAGTGCTAGGGCAGGGGTGAGCAATCAGCCCCAGCATTTT.

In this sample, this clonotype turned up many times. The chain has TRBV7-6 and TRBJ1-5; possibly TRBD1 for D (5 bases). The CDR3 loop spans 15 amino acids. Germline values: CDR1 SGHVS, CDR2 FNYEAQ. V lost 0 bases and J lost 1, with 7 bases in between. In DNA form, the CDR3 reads TGTGCCAGCAGCTTAGCGCCAGGGAGCAATCAGCCCCAGCATTTT. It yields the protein CASSLAPGSNQPQHF. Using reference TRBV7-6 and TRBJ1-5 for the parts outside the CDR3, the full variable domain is GAGVSQSPRYKVTKRGQDVALRCDPISGHVSLYWYRQALGQGPEFLTYFNYEAQQDKSGLPNDRFSAERPEGSISTLTIQRTEQRDSAMYRCASSLAPGSNQPQHFGDGTRLSIL.

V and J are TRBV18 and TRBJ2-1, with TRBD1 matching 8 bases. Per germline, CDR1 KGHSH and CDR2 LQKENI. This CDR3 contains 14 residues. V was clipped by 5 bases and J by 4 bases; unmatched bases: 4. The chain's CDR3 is CASSSGQVYNEQFF. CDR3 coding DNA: TGTGCCAGCTCATCGGGACAGGTGTACAATGAGCAGTTCTTC.

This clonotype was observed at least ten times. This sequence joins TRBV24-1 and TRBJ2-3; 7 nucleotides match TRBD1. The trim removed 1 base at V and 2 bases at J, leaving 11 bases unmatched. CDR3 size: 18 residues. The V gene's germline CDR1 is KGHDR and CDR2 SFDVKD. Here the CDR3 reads CATSDFGTTGRITDTQYF. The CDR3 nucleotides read TGTGCCACCAGTGATTTTGGTACGACAGGGAGAATCACAGATACGCAGTATTTT.

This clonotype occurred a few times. CDR3 DNA: TGTGCTAGTGGTCCGCCCCCTAACAGGGGCGACACTGAAGCTTTCTTT. Residues: CASGPPPNRGDTEAFF. The V gene is TRBV12-5, the J gene TRBJ1-1, with TRBD1 identical over 7 bases. J lost 3 bases, V lost 5 bases, and 12 bases had no gene match. The CDR3 totals 16 residues. CDR1 is LGHNT and CDR2 is FRNRAP in the germline V gene. The variable domain in full, completed from reference TRBV12-5 and TRBJ1-1, reads DARVTQTPRHKVTEMGQEVTMRCQPILGHNTVFWYRQTMMQGLELLAYFRNRAPLDDSGMPKDRFSAEMPDATLATLKIQPSEPRDSAVYFCASGPPPNRGDTEAFFGQGTRLTVV.

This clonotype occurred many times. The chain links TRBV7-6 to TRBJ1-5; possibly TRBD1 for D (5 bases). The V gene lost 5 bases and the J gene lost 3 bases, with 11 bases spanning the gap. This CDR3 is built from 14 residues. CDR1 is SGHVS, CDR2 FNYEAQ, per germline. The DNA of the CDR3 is TGTGCCAGCAGCCTCGGGGCCCACAATCAGCCCCAGCATTTT. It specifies CASSLGAHNQPQHF.